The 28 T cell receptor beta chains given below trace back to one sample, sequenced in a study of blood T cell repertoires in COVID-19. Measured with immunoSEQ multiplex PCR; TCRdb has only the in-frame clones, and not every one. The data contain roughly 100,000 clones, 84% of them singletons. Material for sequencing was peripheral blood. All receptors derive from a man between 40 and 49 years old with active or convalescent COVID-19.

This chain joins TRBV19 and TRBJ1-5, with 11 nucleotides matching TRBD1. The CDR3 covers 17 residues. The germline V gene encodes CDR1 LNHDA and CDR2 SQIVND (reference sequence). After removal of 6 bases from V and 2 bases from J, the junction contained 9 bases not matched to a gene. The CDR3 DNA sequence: TGTGCCAGTAGGGTGGACAGGGGGCAAACGGGCAATCAGCCCCAGCATTTT. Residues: CASRVDRGQTGNQPQHF.

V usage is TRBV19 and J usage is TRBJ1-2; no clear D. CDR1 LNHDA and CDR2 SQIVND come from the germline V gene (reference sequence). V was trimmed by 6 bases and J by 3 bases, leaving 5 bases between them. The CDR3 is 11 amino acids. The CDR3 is CASSLYYGYTF. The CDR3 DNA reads TGTGCCAGTAGCCTGTACTATGGCTACACCTTC.

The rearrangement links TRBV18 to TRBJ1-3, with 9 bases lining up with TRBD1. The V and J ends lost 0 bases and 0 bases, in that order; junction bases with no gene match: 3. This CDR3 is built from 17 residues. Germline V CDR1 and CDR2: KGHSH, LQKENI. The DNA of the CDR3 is TGTGCCAGCTCACCACCGGGACAGGGTTTCTCTGGAAACACCATATATTTT. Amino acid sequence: CASSPPGQGFSGNTIYF. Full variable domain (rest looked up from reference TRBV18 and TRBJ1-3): NAGVMQNPRHLVRRRGQEARLRCSPMKGHSHVYWYRQLPEEGLKFMVYLQKENIIDESGMPKERFSAEFPKEGPSILRIQQVVRGDSAAYFCASSPPGQGFSGNTIYFGEGSWLTVV.

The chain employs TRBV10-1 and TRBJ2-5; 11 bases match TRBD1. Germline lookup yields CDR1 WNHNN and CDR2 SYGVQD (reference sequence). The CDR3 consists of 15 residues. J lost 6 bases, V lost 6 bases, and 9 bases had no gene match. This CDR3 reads CASSAGTGGRKTQYF. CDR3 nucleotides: TGCGCCAGCAGCGCCGGGACAGGGGGACGAAAGACCCAGTACTTC.

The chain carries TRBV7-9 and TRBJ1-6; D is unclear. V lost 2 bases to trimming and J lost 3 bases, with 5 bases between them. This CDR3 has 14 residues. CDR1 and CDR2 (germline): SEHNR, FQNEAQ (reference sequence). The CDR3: CASSLHSYNSPLHF. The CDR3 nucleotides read TGTGCCAGCAGCTTACACAGCTATAATTCACCCCTCCACTTT. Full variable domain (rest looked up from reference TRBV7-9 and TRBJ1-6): DTGVSQNPRHKITKRGQNVTFRCDPISEHNRLYWYRQTLGQGPEFLTYFQNEAQLEKSRLLSDRFSAERPKGSFSTLEIQRTEQGDSAMYLCASSLHSYNSPLHFGNGTRLTVT.

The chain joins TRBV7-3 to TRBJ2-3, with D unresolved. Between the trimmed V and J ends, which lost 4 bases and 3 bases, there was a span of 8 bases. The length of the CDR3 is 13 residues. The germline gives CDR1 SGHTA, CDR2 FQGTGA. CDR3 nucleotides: TGTGCCAGCAGCTCTGAGTTAACAGATACGCAGTATTTT. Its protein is CASSSELTDTQYF.

The CDR3 loop is CASSLRVNTEAFF. CDR3 DNA: TGTGCCAGCAGTTTGCGGGTGAACACTGAAGCTTTCTTT. The V call is TRBV6-5, the J call TRBJ1-1; D not resolved. This CDR3 region has 13 residues. Germline assignment: CDR1 MNHEY and CDR2 SVGAGI. V gave up 4 bases and J gave up 0 bases, with 6 bases separating them.

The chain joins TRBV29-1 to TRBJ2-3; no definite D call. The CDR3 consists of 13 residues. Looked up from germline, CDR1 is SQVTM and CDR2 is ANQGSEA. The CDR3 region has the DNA TGCACTATCACAGACACACTCCCAGATACGCAGTATTTT. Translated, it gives CTITDTLPDTQYF.

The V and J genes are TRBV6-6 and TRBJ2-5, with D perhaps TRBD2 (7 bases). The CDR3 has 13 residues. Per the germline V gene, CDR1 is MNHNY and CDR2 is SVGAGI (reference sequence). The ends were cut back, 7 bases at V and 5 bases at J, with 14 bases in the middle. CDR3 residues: CASKGGPSETQYF. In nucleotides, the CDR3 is TGTGCCAGCAAGGGGGGGCCGAGCGAGACCCAGTACTTC.

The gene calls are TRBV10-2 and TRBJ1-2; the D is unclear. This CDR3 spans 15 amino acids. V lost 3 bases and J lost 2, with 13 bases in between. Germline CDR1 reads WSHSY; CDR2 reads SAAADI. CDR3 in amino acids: CASSDWGEGNYGYTF. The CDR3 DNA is TGCGCCAGCAGTGATTGGGGAGAAGGAAACTATGGCTACACCTTC.

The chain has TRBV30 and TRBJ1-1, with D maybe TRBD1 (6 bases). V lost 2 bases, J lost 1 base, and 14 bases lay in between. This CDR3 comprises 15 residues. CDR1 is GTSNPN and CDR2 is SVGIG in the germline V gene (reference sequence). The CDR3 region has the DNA TGTGCCTGGAGTCCGAAGACAGGAAAGAACACTGAAGCTTTCTTT. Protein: CAWSPKTGKNTEAFF.

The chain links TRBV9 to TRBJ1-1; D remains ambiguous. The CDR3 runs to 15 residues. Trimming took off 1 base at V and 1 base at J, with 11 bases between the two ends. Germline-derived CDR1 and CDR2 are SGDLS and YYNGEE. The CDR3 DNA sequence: TGTGCCAGCAGCGTATATGACAACTCGAACACTGAAGCTTTCTTT. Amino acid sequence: CASSVYDNSNTEAFF.

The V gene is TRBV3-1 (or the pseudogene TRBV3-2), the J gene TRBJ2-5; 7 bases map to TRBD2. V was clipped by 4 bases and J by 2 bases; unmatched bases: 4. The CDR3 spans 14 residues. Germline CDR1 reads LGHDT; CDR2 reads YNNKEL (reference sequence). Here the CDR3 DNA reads TGTGCCAGCAGCCTACGAGCGGGGCAAGAGACCCAGTACTTC. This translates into CASSLRAGQETQYF.

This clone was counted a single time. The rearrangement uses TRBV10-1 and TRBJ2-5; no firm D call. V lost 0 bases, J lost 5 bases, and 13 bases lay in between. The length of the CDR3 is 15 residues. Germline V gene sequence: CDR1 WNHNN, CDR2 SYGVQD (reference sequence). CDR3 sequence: CASSESMGPQETQYF. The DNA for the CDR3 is TGCGCCAGCAGTGAGTCGATGGGCCCCCAGGAGACCCAGTACTTC.

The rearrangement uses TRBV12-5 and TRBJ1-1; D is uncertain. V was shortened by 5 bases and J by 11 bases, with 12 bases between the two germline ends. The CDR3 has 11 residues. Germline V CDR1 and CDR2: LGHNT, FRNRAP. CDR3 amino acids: CASGPDTRAFF. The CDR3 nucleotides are TGTGCTAGTGGTCCCGACACCCGGGCTTTCTTT. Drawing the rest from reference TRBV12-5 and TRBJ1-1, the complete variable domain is DARVTQTPRHKVTEMGQEVTMRCQPILGHNTVFWYRQTMMQGLELLAYFRNRAPLDDSGMPKDRFSAEMPDATLATLKIQPSEPRDSAVYFCASGPDTRAFFGQGTRLTVV.

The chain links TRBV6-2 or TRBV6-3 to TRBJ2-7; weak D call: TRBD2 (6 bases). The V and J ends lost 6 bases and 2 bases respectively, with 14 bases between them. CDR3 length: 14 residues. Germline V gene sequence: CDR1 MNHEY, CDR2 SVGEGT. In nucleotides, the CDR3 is TGTGCCAGCAGCGATGTGGGGGGACCCTACGAGCAGTACTTC. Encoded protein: CASSDVGGPYEQYF.

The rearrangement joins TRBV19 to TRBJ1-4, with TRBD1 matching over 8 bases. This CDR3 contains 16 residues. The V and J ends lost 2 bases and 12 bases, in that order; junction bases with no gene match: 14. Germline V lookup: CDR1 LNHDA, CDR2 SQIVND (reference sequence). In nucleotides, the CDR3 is TGTGCCAGTAGTATAACGACCTCGGGGCAGGGGGCCGAACTGTTTTTT. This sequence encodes CASSITTSGQGAELFF.

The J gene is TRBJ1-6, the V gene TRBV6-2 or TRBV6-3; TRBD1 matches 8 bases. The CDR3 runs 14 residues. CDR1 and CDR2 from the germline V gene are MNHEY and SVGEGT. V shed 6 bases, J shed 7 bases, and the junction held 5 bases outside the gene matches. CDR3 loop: CASSEQGGNSPLHF. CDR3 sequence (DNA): TGTGCCAGCAGCGAACAGGGGGGGAATTCACCCCTCCACTTT.

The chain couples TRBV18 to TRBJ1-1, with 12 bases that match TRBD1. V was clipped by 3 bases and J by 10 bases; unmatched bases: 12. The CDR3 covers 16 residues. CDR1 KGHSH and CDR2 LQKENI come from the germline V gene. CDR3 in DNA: TGTGCCAGCTCACCTGATAACTTAGGGACAGGGGGCTTAGCTTTCTTT. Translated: CASSPDNLGTGGLAFF.

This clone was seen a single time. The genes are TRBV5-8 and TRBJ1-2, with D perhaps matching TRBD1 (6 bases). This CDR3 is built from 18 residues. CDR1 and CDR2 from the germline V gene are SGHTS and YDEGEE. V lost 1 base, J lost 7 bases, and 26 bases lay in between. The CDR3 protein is CASSLRSRQVDLWRGYTF. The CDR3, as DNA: TGTGCCAGCAGCTTGAGATCCCGACAGGTTGATTTATGGCGTGGCTACACCTTC.

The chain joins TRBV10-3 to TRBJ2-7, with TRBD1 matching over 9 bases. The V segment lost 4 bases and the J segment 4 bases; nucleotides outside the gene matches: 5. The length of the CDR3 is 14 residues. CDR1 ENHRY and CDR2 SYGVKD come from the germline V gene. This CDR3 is CAISGGTGPYEQYF. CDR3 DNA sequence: TGTGCCATCAGTGGCGGGACAGGGCCTTACGAGCAGTACTTC.

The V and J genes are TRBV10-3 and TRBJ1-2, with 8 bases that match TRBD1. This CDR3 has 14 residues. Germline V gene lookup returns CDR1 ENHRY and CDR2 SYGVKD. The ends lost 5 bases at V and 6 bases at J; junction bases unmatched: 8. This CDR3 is CAISHPGQADGYTF. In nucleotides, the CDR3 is TGTGCCATCAGTCACCCGGGACAGGCGGATGGCTACACCTTC.

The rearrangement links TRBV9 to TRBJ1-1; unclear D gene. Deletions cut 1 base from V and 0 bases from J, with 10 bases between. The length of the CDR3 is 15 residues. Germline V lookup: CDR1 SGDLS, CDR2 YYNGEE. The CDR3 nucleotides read TGTGCCAGCAGCGTAACCGCAGTGATGAACACTGAAGCTTTCTTT. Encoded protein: CASSVTAVMNTEAFF.

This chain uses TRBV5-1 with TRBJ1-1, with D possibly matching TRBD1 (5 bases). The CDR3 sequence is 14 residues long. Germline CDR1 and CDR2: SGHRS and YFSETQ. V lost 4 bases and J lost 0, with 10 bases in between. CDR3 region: CASSADSMNTEAFF. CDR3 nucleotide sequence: TGCGCCAGCAGCGCAGACAGCATGAACACTGAAGCTTTCTTT.

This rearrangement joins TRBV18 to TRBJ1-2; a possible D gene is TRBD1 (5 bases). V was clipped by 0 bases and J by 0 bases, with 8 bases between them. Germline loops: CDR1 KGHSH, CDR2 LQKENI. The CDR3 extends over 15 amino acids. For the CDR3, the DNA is TGTGCCAGCTCACCACCGTCGGGGGCTAACTATGGCTACACCTTC. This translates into CASSPPSGANYGYTF. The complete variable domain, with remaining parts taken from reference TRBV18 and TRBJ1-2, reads NAGVMQNPRHLVRRRGQEARLRCSPMKGHSHVYWYRQLPEEGLKFMVYLQKENIIDESGMPKERFSAEFPKEGPSILRIQQVVRGDSAAYFCASSPPSGANYGYTFGSGTRLTVV.

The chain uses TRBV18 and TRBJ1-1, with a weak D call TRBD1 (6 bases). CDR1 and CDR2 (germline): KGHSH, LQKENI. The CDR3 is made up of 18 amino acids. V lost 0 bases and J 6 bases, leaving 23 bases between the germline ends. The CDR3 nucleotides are TGTGCCAGCTCACCACCGATGGCAGGGGTCTTAGTCTCCTCTGAAGCTTTCTTT. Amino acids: CASSPPMAGVLVSSEAFF.

CDR3 sequence (DNA): TGTGCCAGCAGTCGAGCTAGCACAGATACGCAGTATTTT. Residues: CASSRASTDTQYF. The rearrangement joins TRBV2 to TRBJ2-3; no firm D call. Trimming stripped 5 bases from V and 0 bases from J, with 6 bases between. From germline, CDR1 is SNHLY and CDR2 FYNNEI. This CDR3 region has 13 residues.

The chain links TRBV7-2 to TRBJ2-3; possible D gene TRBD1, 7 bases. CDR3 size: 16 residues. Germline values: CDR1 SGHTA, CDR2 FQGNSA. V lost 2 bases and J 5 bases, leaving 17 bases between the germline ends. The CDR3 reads CASSLSSGRGEDTQYF. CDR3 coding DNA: TGTGCCAGCAGCTTAAGTAGCGGCAGGGGGGAAGATACGCAGTATTTT.